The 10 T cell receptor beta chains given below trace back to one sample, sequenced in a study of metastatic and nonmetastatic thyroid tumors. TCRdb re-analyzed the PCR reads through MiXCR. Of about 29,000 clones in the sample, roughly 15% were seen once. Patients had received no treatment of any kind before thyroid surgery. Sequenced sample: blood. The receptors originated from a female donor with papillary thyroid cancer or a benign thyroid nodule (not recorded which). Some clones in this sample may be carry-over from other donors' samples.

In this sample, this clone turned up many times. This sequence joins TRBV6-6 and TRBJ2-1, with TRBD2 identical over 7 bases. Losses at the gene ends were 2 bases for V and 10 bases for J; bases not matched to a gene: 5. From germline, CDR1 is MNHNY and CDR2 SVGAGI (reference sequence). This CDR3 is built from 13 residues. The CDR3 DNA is TGTGCCAGCAGTTACGTAGGGGAGGGGGAGCAGTTCTTC. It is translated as CASSYVGEGEQFF.

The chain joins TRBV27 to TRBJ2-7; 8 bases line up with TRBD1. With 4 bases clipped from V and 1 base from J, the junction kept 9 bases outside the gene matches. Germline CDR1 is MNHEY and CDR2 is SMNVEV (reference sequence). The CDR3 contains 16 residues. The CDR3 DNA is TGTGCCAGCAGTTCCGCAGGGGGCGGTCGATCCTACGAGCAGTACTTC. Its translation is CASSSAGGGRSYEQYF.

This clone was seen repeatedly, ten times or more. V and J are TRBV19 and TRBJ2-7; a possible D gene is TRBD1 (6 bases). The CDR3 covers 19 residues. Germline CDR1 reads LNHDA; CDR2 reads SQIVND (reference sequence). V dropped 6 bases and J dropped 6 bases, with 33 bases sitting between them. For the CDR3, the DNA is TGTGCCAGTAGAAGTCTCGATTACGTCCAAGGGACATTCATAGGCGAGCAGTACTTC. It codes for CASRSLDYVQGTFIGEQYF.

The CDR3: CASSLDTSSIGFF. The DNA of the CDR3 is TGTGCCAGCAGCTTAGATACGTCCAGCATAGGGTTTTTT. This chain uses TRBV11-3 with TRBJ1-4; D is undetermined. Trimming pared 0 bases from V and 16 bases from J, leaving 15 bases between. CDR3 size: 13 residues. Per the germline V gene, CDR1 is SGHNT and CDR2 is YENEEA.

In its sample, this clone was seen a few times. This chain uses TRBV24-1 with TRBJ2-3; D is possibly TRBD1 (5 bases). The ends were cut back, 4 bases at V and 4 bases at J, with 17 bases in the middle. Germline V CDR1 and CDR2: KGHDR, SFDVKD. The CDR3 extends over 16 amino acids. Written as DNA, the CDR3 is TGTGCCACCAGTGACCCGAAGGGGAATATCGCAGATACGCAGTATTTT. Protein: CATSDPKGNIADTQYF.

CDR3 amino acids: CSARGGLTVYEQYF. CDR3 in DNA: TGCAGTGCTAGAGGGGGCCTTACAGTCTACGAGCAGTACTTC. J is TRBJ2-7 and V is TRBV20-1; TRBD1 might be the D (5 bases). The CDR3 runs to 14 residues. The V gene lost 1 base and the J gene lost 3 bases, with 13 bases spanning the gap. CDR1 DFQATT and CDR2 SNEGSKA come from the germline V gene (reference sequence).

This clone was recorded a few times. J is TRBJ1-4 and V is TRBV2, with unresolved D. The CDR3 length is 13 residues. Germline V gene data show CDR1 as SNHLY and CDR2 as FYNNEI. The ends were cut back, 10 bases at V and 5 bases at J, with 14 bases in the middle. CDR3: CATQPEGNEKLFF. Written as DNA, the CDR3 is TGTGCCACACAGCCAGAAGGAAATGAAAAACTGTTTTTT.

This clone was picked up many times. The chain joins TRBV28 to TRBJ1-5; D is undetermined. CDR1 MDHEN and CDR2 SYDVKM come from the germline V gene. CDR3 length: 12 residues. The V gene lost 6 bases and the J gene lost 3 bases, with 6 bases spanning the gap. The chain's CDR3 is CASRPDNQPQHF. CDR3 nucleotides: TGTGCCAGCAGGCCAGACAATCAGCCCCAGCATTTT.

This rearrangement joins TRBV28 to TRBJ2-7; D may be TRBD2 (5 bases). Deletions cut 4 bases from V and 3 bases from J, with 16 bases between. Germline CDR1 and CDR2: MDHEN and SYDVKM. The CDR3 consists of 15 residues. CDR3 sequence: CASSSQKAGVYEQYF. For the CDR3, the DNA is TGTGCCAGCAGTTCCCAGAAGGCGGGTGTCTACGAGCAGTACTTC.

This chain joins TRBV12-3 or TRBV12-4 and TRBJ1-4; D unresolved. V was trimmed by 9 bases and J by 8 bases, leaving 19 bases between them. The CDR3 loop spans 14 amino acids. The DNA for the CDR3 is TGTGCCAGTATCGGGAGGGCTCTCCCCGAAAAACTGTTTTTT. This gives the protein CASIGRALPEKLFF.